This paragraph covers one T cell receptor beta chain sequence. What it binds is not known. This record belongs to a study of blood T cells in healthy people across ages. Across the whole study: About one barcoded beta molecule per two T cells was the capture yield of template switching.

The CDR3 extends over 14 amino acids. The germline CDR1 and CDR2 sequences are DFQATT and SNEGSKA (reference sequence). V shed 5 bases, J shed 2 bases, and the junction held 4 bases outside the gene matches. Alongside a J-beta primer mix, a sample-barcoded 5' primer served in a second PCR lasting roughly 6 to 12 cycles. Via MiXCR, TCRdb re-called the 5' RACE reads, giving one row per CDR3 protein. The profile shows some 690,000 distinct CDR3 sequences, about 20% of them singletons. General study findings and limits: Older age coincided with a roughly linear decline in TCR beta diversity per million T cells. In the absence of known donor CMV status, changes in expanded clonotypes were possibly confounded.

This clonotype originated in a man in his sixties or seventies in good health. Source material: blood. The V and J genes are TRBV20-1 and TRBJ2-1; 9 bases match TRBD2. CDR3 coding DNA: TGCAGTGCTCCTGCGGGGGGGACCTACAATGAGCAGTTCTTC. Translation gives CSAPAGGTYNEQFF.